Below, 13 T cell receptor beta chains from the same sample are listed, as sequenced in a study of cytomegalovirus exposure and HLA in healthy donors. The PCR was carried out with 60 Vbeta primers and 13 Jbeta primers. This table comes from immunoSEQ multiplex PCR, and its TCRdb copy is limited to in-frame clones, with some not included. The sample carries fewer than 200,000 clones, around 80% recorded once. Specimen: PBMCs. These receptors were obtained from a woman aged 25 to 39 in good health and CMV-seronegative.

This clone was seen a handful of times. CDR3 DNA: TGTGCCAGCAGCGCCCCTGGGACAGGGACCACCGGGGAGCTGTTTTTT. This translates into CASSAPGTGTTGELFF. The V gene is TRBV9, the J gene TRBJ2-2; 9 bases are shared with TRBD1. The V gene's germline CDR1 is SGDLS and CDR2 YYNGEE. This CDR3 has 16 residues. The ends lost 3 bases at V and 4 bases at J; junction bases unmatched: 7.

The V gene is TRBV5-1, the J gene TRBJ1-6, with a tentative D call TRBD1 (5 bases). Germline values: CDR1 SGHRS, CDR2 YFSETQ. V was shortened by 0 bases and J by 7 bases, with 14 bases between the two germline ends. The CDR3 consists of 16 residues. The CDR3 DNA reads TGCGCCAGCAGCTTGGCCCGGGCCGGGGGGAATTCACCCCTCCACTTT. The encoded protein is CASSLARAGGNSPLHF.

This clone was counted once. The chain recombines TRBV27 with TRBJ2-2, with 12 bases fitting TRBD1. After removal of 6 bases from V and 4 bases from J, the junction contained 6 bases not matched to a gene. Germline loops: CDR1 MNHEY, CDR2 SMNVEV (reference sequence). This CDR3 region has 16 residues. The CDR3: CASRTGTGGATGELFF. The CDR3 region has the DNA TGTGCCAGCAGGACCGGGACAGGGGGCGCCACCGGGGAGCTGTTTTTT.

The rearrangement joins TRBV4-2 to TRBJ2-3; the match to TRBD1 covers 9 bases. V dropped 4 bases and J dropped 4; count of bases not matched to a gene: 6. The CDR3 extends over 15 amino acids. CDR1 and CDR2 from the germline V gene are LGHNA and YNFKEQ. The chain's CDR3 is CASSRGQGEADTQYF. CDR3 nucleotide sequence: TGTGCCAGCAGCCGGGGACAGGGTGAGGCAGATACGCAGTATTTT.

This clone was seen a few times. The V call is TRBV11-2, the J call TRBJ2-3; D is uncertain. Germline CDR1 is SGHAT and CDR2 is FQNNGV. V shed 2 bases and J shed 5 bases, with 11 bases lying between them. The CDR3 is 14 residues long. The CDR3 bases are TGTGCCAGCAGCTTATCCCCCGTCGGAGATACGCAGTATTTT. Its protein product is CASSLSPVGDTQYF.

This chain's CDR3 is CASSLEGGTYTGELFF. The CDR3 DNA reads as TGCGCCAGCAGCTTGGAAGGGGGCACTTATACCGGGGAGCTGTTTTTT. The V and J genes are TRBV5-1 and TRBJ2-2; 7 bases line up with TRBD1. Per germline, CDR1 SGHRS and CDR2 YFSETQ. V lost 0 bases to trimming and J lost 5 bases; unmatched junction nucleotides: 7. The CDR3 has 16 amino acids. The whole variable domain, filled in from reference TRBV5-1 and TRBJ2-2, reads KAGVTQTPRYLIKTRGQQVTLSCSPISGHRSVSWYQQTPGQGLQFLFEYFSETQRNKGNFPGRFSGRQFSNSRSEMNVSTLELGDSALYLCASSLEGGTYTGELFFGEGSRLTVL.

The V and J genes are TRBV28 and TRBJ1-6, with 10 bases that match TRBD1. The CDR3 runs to 17 residues. Trimming cost V 8 bases and J 0 bases; bases outside gene matches: 7. CDR1 MDHEN and CDR2 SYDVKM come from the germline V gene. CDR3 amino acids: CASQSGQGGSYNSPLHF. As DNA, the CDR3 is TGTGCCAGCCAATCAGGACAGGGGGGCTCCTATAATTCACCCCTCCACTTT.

The rearrangement uses TRBV27 and TRBJ1-1, with 7 bases lining up with TRBD1. Per germline, CDR1 MNHEY and CDR2 SMNVEV (reference sequence). The CDR3 contains 14 residues. With V trimmed by 4 bases and J by 7 bases, 9 bases remained unmatched. CDR3 nucleotide sequence: TGTGCCAGCAGTTCCACACCTACAGGGGATGAAGCTTTCTTT. Translation gives CASSSTPTGDEAFF.

V usage is TRBV19 and J usage is TRBJ1-5, with D perhaps TRBD1 (6 bases). CDR3 length equals 15 residues. The germline V gene has CDR1 LNHDA and CDR2 SQIVND (reference sequence). Trimming pared 3 bases from V and 4 bases from J, leaving 13 bases between. The CDR3 bases are TGTGCCAGTAGTATCTCGGGACACTCGAATCAGCCCCAGCATTTT. Protein: CASSISGHSNQPQHF. Supplemented by reference TRBV19 and TRBJ1-5, the full variable domain reads DGGITQSPKYLFRKEGQNVTLSCEQNLNHDAMYWYRQDPGQGLRLIYYSQIVNDFQKGDIAEGYSVSREKKESFPLTVTSAQKNPTAFYLCASSISGHSNQPQHFGDGTRLSIL.

This clone was seen a few times. The J gene is TRBJ2-3, the V gene TRBV7-3; 9 positions agree with TRBD2. The CDR3 length is 14 residues. V was clipped by 6 bases and J by 3 bases; unmatched bases: 4. Germline V lookup: CDR1 SGHTA, CDR2 FQGTGA. Here the CDR3 DNA reads TGTGCCAGCAGTCCCGCGGGAGGGACAGATACGCAGTATTTT. This translates into CASSPAGGTDTQYF. The variable domain in full, completed from reference TRBV7-3 and TRBJ2-3, reads GAGVSQTPSNKVTEKGKYVELRCDPISGHTALYWYRQSLGQGPEFLIYFQGTGAADDSGLPNDRFFAVRPEGSVSTLKIQRTERGDSAVYLCASSPAGGTDTQYFGPGTRLTVL.

The chain uses TRBV5-1 and TRBJ2-1, with 8 bases that match TRBD1. The germline V gene encodes CDR1 SGHRS and CDR2 YFSETQ. The V segment lost 2 bases and the J segment 8 bases; nucleotides outside the gene matches: 12. This CDR3 is built from 16 residues. CDR3 DNA: TGCGCCAGCAGCTTAGCCCGGGACAGGCTTCTCTATGAGCAGTTCTTC. This gives the protein CASSLARDRLLYEQFF.

In its sample, this clone was seen a few times. The V and J genes are TRBV6-5 and TRBJ1-5, with D possibly matching TRBD1 (5 bases). V dropped 5 bases and J dropped 6 bases, with 14 bases sitting between them. Germline-derived CDR1 and CDR2 are MNHEY and SVGAGI. The CDR3 extends over 14 amino acids. The CDR3 reads CASSDQGSTQPQHF. The CDR3, as DNA: TGTGCCAGCAGTGATCAGGGTTCGACTCAGCCCCAGCATTTT.

The chain joins TRBV6-6 to TRBJ2-5; 9 nucleotides agree with TRBD2. The ends lost 2 bases at V and 4 bases at J; junction bases unmatched: 5. The CDR3 runs 15 residues. Germline CDR1 is MNHNY and CDR2 is SVGAGI (reference sequence). CDR3 in amino acids: CASSYLAGIGETQYF. In DNA form, the CDR3 reads TGTGCCAGCAGTTACCTAGCGGGAATCGGAGAGACCCAGTACTTC.